The clone carrying this T cell receptor (beta chain) was observed a few times. Patients were aged 18 to 65, had disease duration under 2 months, and had newly diagnosed hyperthyroidism. RNA transcripts were the template for amplifying TCR beta CDR3 regions. First-round RT-PCR of the TCR CDR3 relied on the HTBI primer set. TCRdb reprocessed the multiplex PCR reads via MiXCR and lists one record per CDR3 protein. This sample has about 550,000 distinct CDR3 sequences; under 25% occur once, and the top ten carry less than 30%. The data stem from a study of T cells in Graves' hyperthyroidism and ophthalmopathy. Looked up from germline, CDR1 is LGHDT and CDR2 is YNNKEL (reference sequence). V gave up 2 bases and J gave up 5 bases, with 12 bases separating them. The CDR3 spans 14 residues.

The TCR was taken from a man aged 18 to 35 with Graves' hyperthyroidism. Sequencing was performed on blood. The V gene is TRBV3-1, the J gene TRBJ1-1, with a possible D match to TRBD1 (6 bases). CDR3 sequence reads: CASSQRGGKTEAFF. DNA of the CDR3: TGTGCCAGCAGCCAAAGGGGGGGGAAGACTGAAGCTTTCTTT.